This T cell receptor (beta chain) was sequenced in a study of OX40 agonist ivuxolimab in advanced cancers. Study at large: The mean age was approximately 60 years, ranging from about 20 to 79, with roughly four fifths of participants male.

Whole-study findings and limits: Still undetermined is the antigen specificity of the expanded peripheral T cells.

The investigators sampled blood at baseline, at cycle 4 day 1, and at cycle 7 day 1. With regard to this clone: No antigen is known for it.

TCRdb's table, derived via immunoSEQ multiplex PCR, lists solely in-frame clones and lacks some. The sample consists of around 45,000 clones, roughly 88% of them appearing once. This CDR3 region has 15 residues. The V gene end was trimmed by 3 bases and the J gene end by 3 bases; junction bases not matched to a gene: 7. Looked up from germline, CDR1 is SEHNR and CDR2 is FQNEAQ (reference sequence). This receptor was obtained from an adult with an advanced solid tumor such as melanoma, head and neck, liver or kidney cancer. The chain has TRBV7-9 and TRBJ2-7; 8 bases are a match to TRBD1. The sample consisted of CD4+ or CD8+ T cells sorted from blood, taken in a trial of the OX40 agonist ivuxolimab. The CDR3 region is CASSLGGGQGYEQYF. The CDR3 nucleotides read TGTGCCAGCAGCTTGGGAGGAGGACAGGGCTACGAGCAGTACTTC.